This T cell receptor (beta chain) was obtained from a study of T cells in Graves' hyperthyroidism and ophthalmopathy. About the research overall: Peripheral blood collection took place at initial diagnosis, before any treatment.

Germline V gene lookup returns CDR1 MNHEY and CDR2 SMNVEV (reference sequence). The CDR3 has 15 residues. V was clipped by 2 bases and J by 0 bases, with 8 bases between them. This clonotype was recorded a few times. The study enrolled patients aged 18 to 65 with newly diagnosed hyperthyroidism of under 2 months' duration. In making diagnoses, clinical symptoms, serum thyroxine and TRAb, thyroid ultrasound and orbital computed tomography were all used. RNA transcripts served as the template for amplifying TCR beta CDR3 regions. TCR CDR3 regions were first amplified by RT-PCR with HTBI primers. TCRdb re-called the multiplex PCR reads through MiXCR, storing one row per CDR3 protein. The table records 300,000 to 400,000 distinct CDR3 sequences, approximately 15% of them present only once.

The sequencing input was blood. The chain couples TRBV27 to TRBJ1-3; D gene uncertain. This sequence originates from a woman in her twenties or thirties with Graves' hyperthyroidism. The CDR3 sequence: CASSLKGSSGNTIYF. In DNA, the CDR3 is TGTGCCAGCAGTTTAAAGGGAAGCTCTGGAAACACCATATATTTT.